This T cell receptor beta chain originates from a study of molecular identifiers for immune sequencing clone quantification (dated by TCRdb to the late 2010s). Describing the broader study: For a replicate experiment, RNA from about 21,000 or 97,000 naive CD8 T cells was divided into five aliquots, of which four were sequenced. CD8 T cells were used in a methods study to benchmark molecular-identifier clustering-based TCR repertoire sequencing (MIDCIRS) and TCR RNA copy counting. Study-wide conclusions, independent of this receptor: A single cell's worth of spiked-in Jurkat TCR RNA was reported detectable even among 900,000 to 1,000,000 naive CD8 T cells. Modeling indicated approximately 3.2 TCR RNA copies recovered per cell, compared with roughly 9.7 by digital PCR, which implies a capture efficiency of about 31%. Naive libraries contained spiked-in Jurkat TCR RNA (approximately nine copies' worth), which is not part of the donor repertoire. In CMV-specific effector cells, clones with more than 20 RNA copies accounted for over 97% of molecules, whereas in naive cells such clones accounted for under 1%. When barcode sub-clustering was left out, chimeric consensus sequences inflated TCR diversity, with chimeras reaching as high as 47%. Highly expanded clone sizes could be underestimated because identical TCR molecules may share a barcode.

This clonotype was observed at least ten times. The specificity of this receptor is unknown. No much larger clone is present one base from it, and per-base qualities are unavailable. The CDR3 sequence holds 15 residues, the cysteine and phenylalanine included. CDR3 DNA only is kept here, 45 bases in frame from base 1. CDR1 and CDR2, per the germline V gene, are SGHRS and YFSETQ. From V the trimming removes 3 bases and from J it removes 4 bases, while the gene matches leave 6 bases of the junction unaccounted for. The library was generated by PCR. These reads were obtained on an Illumina HiSeq 4000. Bulk TCR libraries were generated as previously described, with the TCR primers listed in Table S5 used. Total RNA was purified with the Qiagen AllPrep DNA/RNA kit. Reads from multiple sequencing runs of the same library were pooled before analysis. As for the original processing: Reads were retained only if an exact TCR constant sequence was present, and the retained reads were trimmed to 150 nt and grouped according to their 12-nt molecular barcodes. Reads in each barcode group were sub-clustered using a 15% Levenshtein threshold, and a quality-weighted consensus sequence was built for each RNA molecule. Non-functional sequences were filtered out, along with any lower-count sequence sitting one edit away from another sequence. Based on a fit of two negative binomial distributions, barcode sub-clusters having less than 20% of the maximum read count were discarded. In-frame beta chains were kept once TCRdb had trimmed the public reads at Q25 with fastp and called clones with MiXCR. Every distinct CDR3 protein forms one entry, paired with its most common genes and DNA. TCRdb's processing, not the study's, gives the V and J calls here. In this sample the table shows about 640,000 distinct CDR3 sequences, just under 20% of which occur a single time. Of the sample, 0.85% is held by the ten largest clones.

Naive CD8 T cell libraries were made from approximately 22,000 to 940,000 sorted cells using 10%, 30% or 50% of purified RNA. Naive CD8 T cells, defined as CD8+CD4-CCR7+CD45RA+, were FACS-sorted into RLT Plus buffer on a BD FACSAria II. To test detection sensitivity, Jurkat RNA equivalent to ten TCR copies was spiked into samples of roughly 19,000-1,000,000 naive CD8 T cells. Enrichment of CD8 T cells was performed with RosetteSep CD8+ T Cell Enrichment Cocktail and Ficoll-Paque, after which ACK red cell lysis was carried out. This sequence was found in a human donor in good health. Some libraries in this study had Jurkat cell RNA spiked in. Sequenced input: naive CD8+ T cells from blood, with Jurkat cell RNA spiked in. The cell subset or site label here, explained by the study, means: FACS-sorted CD8+CD4-CCR7+CD45RA+ naive T cells. The rearranged segments are TRBV5-1 and TRBJ2-3; 9 of the junction bases match TRBD2. The sequence in DNA is TGCGCCAGCAGCTGGGCGGGGGGGCACGCAGATACGCAGTATTTT. Its translation reads: CASSWAGGHADTQYF.